These T cell receptor beta chains were read from a single sample in a study of cytomegalovirus exposure and HLA in healthy donors. Data came from immunoSEQ multiplex PCR; TCRdb stores just in-frame clones and leaves some out. The sample has about 120,000 clones; about four fifths are singletons. Source material: PBMCs. The source is a man between 25 and 39 years old in good health and CMV-seropositive. Each CDR3 is given with its conserved first and last residue. The D gene is left open where the match is weak. Clone size, where shown, is once, few, many, or a class for clones that have expanded.

DNA: TGTGCCAGCAGCTTGGTGCGGGGGGCCCGGGTGGAGCAGTTCTTC
CDR3: CASSLVRGARVEQFF
J: TRBJ2-1
D: TRBD2
size: few
V: TRBV7-3

DNA: TGTGCCAGCAGCGAGCCCCCTAACTATGGCTACACCTTC
CDR3: CASSEPPNYGYTF
J: TRBJ1-2
D: NA
size: once
V: TRBV7-3

DNA: TGCGCCAGCAGCTTGGCCCACAGCGGGGGACCGGAGACCCAGTACTTC
CDR3: CASSLAHSGGPETQYF
J: TRBJ2-5
D: TRBD2
size: NA
V: TRBV5-1

DNA: TGTGCCAGCAGTGCGGGGGCCAACGTCCTGACTTTC
CDR3: CASSAGANVLTF
J: TRBJ2-6
D: NA
size: NA
V: TRBV25-1

DNA: TGTGCCAGCAGGTTGGCGGCTGCTAGCACAGATACGCAGTATTTT
CDR3: CASRLAAASTDTQYF
J: TRBJ2-3
D: NA
size: NA
V: TRBV2

DNA: TGTGCCAGTAGTATTCTGGGACAGGGTATCTCCCAGCCCCAGCATTTT
CDR3: CASSILGQGISQPQHF
J: TRBJ1-5
D: TRBD1
size: NA
V: TRBV19

DNA: TGCGCCAGCAGCCAAGACCTTATAGGCAGGGGGCAGGCAGATACGCAGTATTTT
CDR3: CASSQDLIGRGQADTQYF
J: TRBJ2-3
D: TRBD1
size: NA
V: TRBV4-3

DNA: TGTGCCAGTAAACCATCCGGGACAGGGCCTAATCAGCCCCAGCATTTT
CDR3: CASKPSGTGPNQPQHF
J: TRBJ1-5
D: TRBD1
size: few
V: TRBV19

DNA: TGTGCCAGCAGCCCTGGGACAGGGGGCGGCGGAAACACCATATATTTT
CDR3: CASSPGTGGGGNTIYF
J: TRBJ1-3
D: TRBD1
size: NA
V: TRBV7-9

DNA: TGTGCTAGTGGTTTGGTACTGGGGAGGTCTGGAAACACCATATATTTT
CDR3: CASGLVLGRSGNTIYF
J: TRBJ1-3
D: NA
size: NA
V: TRBV12-5

DNA: TGTGCCAGCAGCGTAGAGGGACAGGGAGCGGATGGCTACACCTTC
CDR3: CASSVEGQGADGYTF
J: TRBJ1-2
D: TRBD1
size: NA
V: TRBV9

DNA: TGTGCCTGGAGTGATGAGAATGGACAGAGCTATGGCTACACCTTC
CDR3: CAWSDENGQSYGYTF
J: TRBJ1-2
D: NA
size: NA
V: TRBV30

DNA: TGTTCCAGCAGCTTAGATTCAGGGGTAGGAGGCTACACCTTC
CDR3: CSSSLDSGVGGYTF
J: TRBJ1-2
D: NA
size: NA
V: TRBV7-9

DNA: TGCGCCACCTCTACCGGGGGTTACACCGGGGAGCTGTTTTTT
CDR3: CATSTGGYTGELFF
J: TRBJ2-2
D: NA
size: NA
V: TRBV5-1

DNA: TGTGCCAGTAGTATATCCCTAACTGGAAAACTGTTTTTT
CDR3: CASSISLTGKLFF
J: TRBJ1-4
D: NA
size: NA
V: TRBV19

DNA: TGTGCCTGGAGTGTATTTACAGGGACGAGCTCTGGAAACACCATATATTTT
CDR3: CAWSVFTGTSSGNTIYF
J: TRBJ1-3
D: NA
size: NA
V: TRBV30

DNA: TGCGCCAGCAGCCAAGCTCCCCCCGTGCCAGGGAGGCCCTACGAGCAGTACTTC
CDR3: CASSQAPPVPGRPYEQYF
J: TRBJ2-7
D: NA
size: NA
V: TRBV4-1

DNA: TGTGCCAGCAGCTCAACTAGCGGGGGGGACACAGATACGCAGTATTTT
CDR3: CASSSTSGGDTDTQYF
J: TRBJ2-3
D: TRBD2
size: NA
V: TRBV13

DNA: TGCGCCAGCAGCTTGGCGGACAGGGGTAATGAGCAGTTCTTC
CDR3: CASSLADRGNEQFF
J: TRBJ2-1
D: TRBD1
size: NA
V: TRBV5-1

DNA: TGTGCCAGTAGTGGCCCGACAGGGAAAGACGAGCAGTACTTC
CDR3: CASSGPTGKDEQYF
J: TRBJ2-7
D: TRBD1
size: NA
V: TRBV19

DNA: TGCGCCAGCAGCCAAGTACAGCTGTCTACCCAAGAGCAGTACTTC
CDR3: CASSQVQLSTQEQYF
J: TRBJ2-7
D: NA
size: once
V: TRBV4-3

DNA: TGTGCCAGCAGCCAGGACGGGGGAAGCTCCTACAATGAGCAGTTCTTC
CDR3: CASSQDGGSSYNEQFF
J: TRBJ2-1
D: NA
size: NA
V: TRBV4-2

DNA: TGCGCCAGCAGCCCGCAGGGGACAGGGGTACACGAGCAGTACTTC
CDR3: CASSPQGTGVHEQYF
J: TRBJ2-7
D: TRBD1
size: NA
V: TRBV5-1

DNA: TGCAGCGTTGAAGGTAACGCCGGGACAGGGGGCTACAATGAGCAGTTCTTC
CDR3: CSVEGNAGTGGYNEQFF
J: TRBJ2-1
D: TRBD1
size: NA
V: TRBV29-1

DNA: TGTGCCAGCTCACCCCCTCCAGGACGGGGAAATGAAAAACTGTTTTTT
CDR3: CASSPPPGRGNEKLFF
J: TRBJ1-4
D: NA
size: NA
V: TRBV18

DNA: TGTGCCAGCAGCTTAGTCCGGGACTCCTTAGATGAGCAGTTCTTC
CDR3: CASSLVRDSLDEQFF
J: TRBJ2-1
D: NA
size: NA
V: TRBV7-9

DNA: TGTGCCAGCAGGGGACAGGGGGCAGCTGAAGCTTTCTTT
CDR3: CASRGQGAAEAFF
J: TRBJ1-1
D: TRBD1
size: few
V: TRBV6-6

DNA: TGCGCCAGCAGCCAAGAAGCCAGGGCTCACACCGGGGAGCTGTTTTTT
CDR3: CASSQEARAHTGELFF
J: TRBJ2-2
D: NA
size: NA
V: TRBV4-1

DNA: TGTGCCAGCAGCTTACTTGGGGGGGACAATTCACCCCTCCACTTT
CDR3: CASSLLGGDNSPLHF
J: TRBJ1-6
D: NA
size: NA
V: TRBV7-2

DNA: TGTGCCAGCAGTGAAGCTAGCGGGGGGGCAGATGAGCAGTTCTTC
CDR3: CASSEASGGADEQFF
J: TRBJ2-1
D: TRBD2
size: NA
V: TRBV6-4

DNA: TGTGCCAGTAGTGTTTGGGACAGGGGCCAGCCCCAGCATTTT
CDR3: CASSVWDRGQPQHF
J: TRBJ1-5
D: TRBD1
size: NA
V: TRBV19

DNA: TGTGCCAGCAGCGTAGAGGGGGTGGCAGGTCAGTTCTTC
CDR3: CASSVEGVAGQFF
J: TRBJ2-1
D: NA
size: NA
V: TRBV9

DNA: TGCAGCGTTGAAGTCCGTAGTTCTTACAGGGTGAGGGAAGATACGCAGTATTTT
CDR3: CSVEVRSSYRVREDTQYF
J: TRBJ2-3
D: NA
size: once
V: TRBV29-1

DNA: TGTGCCAGCAGCTTAGCCCCTAGCAGGGAGACCCAGTACTTC
CDR3: CASSLAPSRETQYF
J: TRBJ2-5
D: NA
size: NA
V: TRBV11-2

DNA: TGCGCCAGCAGCCAAGATTTTACGGTAGCCAAAAACATTCAGTACTTC
CDR3: CASSQDFTVAKNIQYF
J: TRBJ2-4
D: NA
size: few
V: TRBV4-3

DNA: TGTGCCTGGAGTTACGGGACAGGGACTTACGAGCAGTACTTC
CDR3: CAWSYGTGTYEQYF
J: TRBJ2-7
D: TRBD1
size: NA
V: TRBV30

DNA: TGTGCCAGCAGCATTGGACTAGCGGGAGGCTCTGCCAAAAACAGTCAGTACTTC
CDR3: CASSIGLAGGSAKNSQYF
J: TRBJ2-4
D: TRBD2
size: NA
V: TRBV7-2

DNA: TGTGCCAGCAGCAATTCCACCTCGGCAGATACGCAGTATTTT
CDR3: CASSNSTSADTQYF
J: TRBJ2-3
D: NA
size: NA
V: TRBV21-1

DNA: TGTGCCAGCAGTGAATCCCGGGACTGGACCTACGAGCAGTACTTC
CDR3: CASSESRDWTYEQYF
J: TRBJ2-7
D: NA
size: NA
V: TRBV2

DNA: TGCGCCAGCAGCCTGTTGGGGGGCACTGAAGCTTTCTTT
CDR3: CASSLLGGTEAFF
J: TRBJ1-1
D: NA
size: NA
V: TRBV5-1

DNA: TGTGCCAGCAGCGTAGAGTGGTGGCGGGAGGGAGACAATGAGCAGTTCTTC
CDR3: CASSVEWWREGDNEQFF
J: TRBJ2-1
D: TRBD2
size: NA
V: TRBV9

DNA: TGCGCCAGCAGCTTGACCTCTGCTAGTGCAGGGTGGCACAATGAGCAGTTCTTC
CDR3: CASSLTSASAGWHNEQFF
J: TRBJ2-1
D: NA
size: NA
V: TRBV5-1

DNA: TGTGCCAGCAGTGAATTTGTGGGGGCGGGAGATACGCAGTATTTT
CDR3: CASSEFVGAGDTQYF
J: TRBJ2-3
D: NA
size: NA
V: TRBV6-1

DNA: TGTGCCAGCAGTTACGATCGGGGACTCAATCCATATACGCAGTATTTT
CDR3: CASSYDRGLNPYTQYF
J: TRBJ2-3
D: NA
size: NA
V: TRBV6-5

DNA: TGTGCCATCAGTGATCCGCGCGAGCAGTACTTC
CDR3: CAISDPREQYF
J: TRBJ2-7
D: NA
size: NA
V: TRBV10-3

DNA: TGTGCCAGCAGTTACCTTGGGACAGGGAACTATGGCTACACCTTC
CDR3: CASSYLGTGNYGYTF
J: TRBJ1-2
D: TRBD1
size: NA
V: TRBV6-5

DNA: TGTGCCAGCAAGAATACTAGCGGAGGAGGGGAAACAGATACGCAGTATTTT
CDR3: CASKNTSGGGETDTQYF
J: TRBJ2-3
D: NA
size: few
V: TRBV21-1